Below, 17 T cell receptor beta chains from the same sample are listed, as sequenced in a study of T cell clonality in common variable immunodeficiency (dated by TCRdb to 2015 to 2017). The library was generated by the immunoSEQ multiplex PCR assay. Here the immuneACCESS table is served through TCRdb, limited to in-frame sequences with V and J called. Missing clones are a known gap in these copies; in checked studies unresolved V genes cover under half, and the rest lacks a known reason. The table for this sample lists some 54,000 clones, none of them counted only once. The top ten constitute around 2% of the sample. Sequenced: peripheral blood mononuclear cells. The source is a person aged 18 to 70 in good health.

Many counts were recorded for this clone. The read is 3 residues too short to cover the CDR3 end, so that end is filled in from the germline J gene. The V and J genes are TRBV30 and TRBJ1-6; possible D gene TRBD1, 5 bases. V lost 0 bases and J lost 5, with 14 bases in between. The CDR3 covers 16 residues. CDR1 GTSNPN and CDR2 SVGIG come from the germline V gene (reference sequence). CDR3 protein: CAWSVRSGGDNSPLHF. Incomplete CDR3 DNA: TGTGCCTGGAGTGTACGGTCTGGGGGGGATAATTCACCC. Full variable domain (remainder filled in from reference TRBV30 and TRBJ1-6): SQTIHQWPATLVQPVGSPLSLECTVEGTSNPNLYWYRQAAGRGLQLLFYSVGIGQISSEVPQNLSASRPQDRQFILSSKKLLLSDSGFYLCAWSVRSGGDNSPLHFGNGTRLTVT.

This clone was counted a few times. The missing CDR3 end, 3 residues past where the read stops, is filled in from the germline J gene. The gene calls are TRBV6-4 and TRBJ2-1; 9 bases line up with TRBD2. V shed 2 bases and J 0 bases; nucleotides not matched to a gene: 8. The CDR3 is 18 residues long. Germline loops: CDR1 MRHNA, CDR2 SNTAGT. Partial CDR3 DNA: TGTGCCAGCAGTGACGGGTCTAGCGGGGAGAGCTCCTACAATGAG. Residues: CASSDGSSGESSYNE. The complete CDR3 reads CASSDGSSGESSYNEQFF.

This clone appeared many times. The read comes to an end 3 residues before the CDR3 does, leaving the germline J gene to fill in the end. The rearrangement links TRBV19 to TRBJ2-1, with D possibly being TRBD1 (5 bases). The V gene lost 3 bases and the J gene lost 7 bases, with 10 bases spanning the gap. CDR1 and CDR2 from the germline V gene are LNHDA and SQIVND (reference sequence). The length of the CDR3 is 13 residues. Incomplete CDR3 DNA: TGTGCCAGTAGTATTGCCCCAGGGAATGAG. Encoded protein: CASSIAPGNE. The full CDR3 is CASSIAPGNEQFF.

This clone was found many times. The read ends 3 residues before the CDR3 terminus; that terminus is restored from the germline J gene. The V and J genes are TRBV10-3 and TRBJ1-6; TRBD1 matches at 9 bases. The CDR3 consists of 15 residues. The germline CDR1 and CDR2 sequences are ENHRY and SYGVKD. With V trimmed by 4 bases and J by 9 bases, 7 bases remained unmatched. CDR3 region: CAISGQGVESSPLHF. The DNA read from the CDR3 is TGTGCCATCAGTGGACAGGGGGTTGAAAGTTCACCC.

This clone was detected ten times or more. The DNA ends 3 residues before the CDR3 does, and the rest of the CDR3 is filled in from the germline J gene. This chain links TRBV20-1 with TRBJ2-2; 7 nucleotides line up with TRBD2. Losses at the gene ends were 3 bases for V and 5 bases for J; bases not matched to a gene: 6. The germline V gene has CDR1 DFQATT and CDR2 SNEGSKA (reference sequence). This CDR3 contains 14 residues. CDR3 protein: CSASFLAVTGELFF. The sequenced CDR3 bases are TGCAGTGCTAGTTTCCTAGCGGTGACCGGGGAG.

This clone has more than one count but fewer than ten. The CDR3 spells CASSFLQSEAFF. The sequenced part of the CDR3 DNA is TGTGCCAGCAGCTTTCTGCAGAGTGAA. The gene calls are TRBV7-9 and TRBJ1-1; the D is unclear. Coverage ceases 3 residues before the CDR3 finishes, and the germline J gene fills in the end. The V gene lost 3 bases and the J gene lost 7 bases, with 9 bases spanning the gap. The germline gives CDR1 SEHNR, CDR2 FQNEAQ (reference sequence). This CDR3 is 12 amino acids long.

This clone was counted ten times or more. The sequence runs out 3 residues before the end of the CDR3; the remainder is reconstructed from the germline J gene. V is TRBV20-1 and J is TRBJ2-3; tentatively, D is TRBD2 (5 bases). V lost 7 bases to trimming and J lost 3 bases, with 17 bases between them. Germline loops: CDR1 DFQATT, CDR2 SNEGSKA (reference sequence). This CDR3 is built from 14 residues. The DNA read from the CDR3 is TGCAGTGACCTCGAGGGTTTATGGACAGATACG. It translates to CSDLEGLWTDT. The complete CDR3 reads CSDLEGLWTDTQYF.

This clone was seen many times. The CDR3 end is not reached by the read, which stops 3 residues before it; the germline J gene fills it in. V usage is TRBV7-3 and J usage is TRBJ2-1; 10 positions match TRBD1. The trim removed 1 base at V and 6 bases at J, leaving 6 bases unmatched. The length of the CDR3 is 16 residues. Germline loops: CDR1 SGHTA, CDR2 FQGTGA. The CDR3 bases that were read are TGTGCCAGCAGCTTAATAGGGACAGGGGTAGGCAATGAG. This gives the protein CASSLIGTGVGNE. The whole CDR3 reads CASSLIGTGVGNEQFF.

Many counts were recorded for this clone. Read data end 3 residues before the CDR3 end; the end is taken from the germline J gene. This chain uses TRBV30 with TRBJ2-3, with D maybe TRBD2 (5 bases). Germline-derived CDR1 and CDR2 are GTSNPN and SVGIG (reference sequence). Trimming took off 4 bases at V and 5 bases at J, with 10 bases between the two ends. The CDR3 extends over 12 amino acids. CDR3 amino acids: CAWTGVIDTQYF. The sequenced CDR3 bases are TGTGCCTGGACCGGGGTCATAGATACG.

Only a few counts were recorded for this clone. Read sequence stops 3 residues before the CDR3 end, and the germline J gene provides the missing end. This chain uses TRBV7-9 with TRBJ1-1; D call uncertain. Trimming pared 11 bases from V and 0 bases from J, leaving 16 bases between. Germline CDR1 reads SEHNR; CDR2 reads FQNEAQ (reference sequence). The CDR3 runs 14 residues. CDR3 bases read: TGTGCCGGTGGCGGGAACAGCCTGAACACTGAA. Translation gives CAGGGNSLNTE. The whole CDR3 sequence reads CAGGGNSLNTEAFF.

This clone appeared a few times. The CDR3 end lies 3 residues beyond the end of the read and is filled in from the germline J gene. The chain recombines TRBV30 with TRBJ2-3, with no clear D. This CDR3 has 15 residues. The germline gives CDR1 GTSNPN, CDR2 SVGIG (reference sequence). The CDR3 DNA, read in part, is TGTGCCTGGAGTGTAGGGTTTGGAACGGCCGAACCG. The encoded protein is CAWSVGFGTAEP. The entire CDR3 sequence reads CAWSVGFGTAEPQYF.

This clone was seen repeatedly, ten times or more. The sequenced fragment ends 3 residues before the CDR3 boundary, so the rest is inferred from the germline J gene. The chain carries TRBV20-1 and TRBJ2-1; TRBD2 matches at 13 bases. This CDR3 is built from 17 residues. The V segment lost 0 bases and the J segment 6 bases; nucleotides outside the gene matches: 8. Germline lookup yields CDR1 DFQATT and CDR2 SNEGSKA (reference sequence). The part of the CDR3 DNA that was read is TGCAGTGCTAGAGATCACCAACTAGCGGGGGGGCCCAATGAG. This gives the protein CSARDHQLAGGPNE. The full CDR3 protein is CSARDHQLAGGPNEQFF.

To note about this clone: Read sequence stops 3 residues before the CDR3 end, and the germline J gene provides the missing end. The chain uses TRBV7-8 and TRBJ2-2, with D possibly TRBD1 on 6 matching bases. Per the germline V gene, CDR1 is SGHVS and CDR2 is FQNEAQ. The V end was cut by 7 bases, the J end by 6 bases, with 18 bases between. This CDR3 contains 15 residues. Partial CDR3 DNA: TGTGCCAGCACAAGAGACCAGGGGTACGCCGGGGAG. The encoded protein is CASTRDQGYAGE. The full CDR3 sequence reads CASTRDQGYAGELFF.

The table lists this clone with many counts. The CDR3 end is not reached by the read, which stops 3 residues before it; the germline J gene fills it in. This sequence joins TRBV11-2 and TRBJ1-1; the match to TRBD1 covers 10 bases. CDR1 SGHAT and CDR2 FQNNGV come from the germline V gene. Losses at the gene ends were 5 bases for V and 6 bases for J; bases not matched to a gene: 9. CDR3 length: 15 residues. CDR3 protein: CASSGLTGGRPEAFF. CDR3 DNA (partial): TGTGCCAGCAGCGGGTTGACAGGGGGCCGGCCTGAA.

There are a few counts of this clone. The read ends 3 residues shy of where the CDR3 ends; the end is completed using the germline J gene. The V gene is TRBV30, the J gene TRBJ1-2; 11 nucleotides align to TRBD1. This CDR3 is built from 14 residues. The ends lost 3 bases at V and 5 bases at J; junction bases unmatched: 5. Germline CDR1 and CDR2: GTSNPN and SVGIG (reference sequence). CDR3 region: CAWRGRDRGYGYTF. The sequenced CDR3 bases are TGTGCCTGGAGAGGCCGGGACAGGGGGTATGGC.

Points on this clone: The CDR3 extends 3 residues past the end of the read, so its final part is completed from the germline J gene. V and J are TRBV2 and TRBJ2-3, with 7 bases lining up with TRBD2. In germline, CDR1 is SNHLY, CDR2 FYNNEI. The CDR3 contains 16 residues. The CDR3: CASSEEGLAVGETQYF. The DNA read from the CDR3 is TGTGCCAGCAGTGAAGAGGGGCTAGCGGTAGGAGAGACG.

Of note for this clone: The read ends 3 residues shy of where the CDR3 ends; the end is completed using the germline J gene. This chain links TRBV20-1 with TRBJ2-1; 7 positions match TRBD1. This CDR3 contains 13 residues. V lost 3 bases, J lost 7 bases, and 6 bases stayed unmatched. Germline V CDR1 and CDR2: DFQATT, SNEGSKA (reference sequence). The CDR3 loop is CSASARGRNEQFF. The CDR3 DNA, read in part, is TGCAGTGCTAGTGCGAGGGGGCGGAATGAG.